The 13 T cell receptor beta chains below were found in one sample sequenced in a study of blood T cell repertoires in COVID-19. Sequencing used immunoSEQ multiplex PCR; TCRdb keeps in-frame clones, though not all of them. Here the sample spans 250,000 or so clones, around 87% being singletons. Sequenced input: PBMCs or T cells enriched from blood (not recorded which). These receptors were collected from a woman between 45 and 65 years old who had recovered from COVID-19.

CDR3 bases: TGTGCCTGGCAACGTGGCGGGAGCCCGAGTGAGCAGTTCTTC. Translating it yields CAWQRGGSPSEQFF. The chain is built from TRBV30 and TRBJ2-1, with 7 bases fitting TRBD2. Trimming took 5 bases from V and 9 from J; bases not matched to a gene: 13. The CDR3 consists of 14 residues. Germline V gene data show CDR1 as GTSNPN and CDR2 as SVGIG (reference sequence).

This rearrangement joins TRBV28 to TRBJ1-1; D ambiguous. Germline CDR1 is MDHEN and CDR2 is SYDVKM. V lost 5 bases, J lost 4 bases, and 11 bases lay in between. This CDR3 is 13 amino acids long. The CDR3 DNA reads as TGTGCCAGCAGTCTTTGGCGGCGCACTGAAGCTTTCTTT. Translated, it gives CASSLWRRTEAFF. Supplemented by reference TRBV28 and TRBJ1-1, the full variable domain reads DVKVTQSSRYLVKRTGEKVFLECVQDMDHENMFWYRQDPGLGLRLIYFSYDVKMKEKGDIPEGYSVSREKKERFSLILESASTNQTSMYLCASSLWRRTEAFFGQGTRLTVV.

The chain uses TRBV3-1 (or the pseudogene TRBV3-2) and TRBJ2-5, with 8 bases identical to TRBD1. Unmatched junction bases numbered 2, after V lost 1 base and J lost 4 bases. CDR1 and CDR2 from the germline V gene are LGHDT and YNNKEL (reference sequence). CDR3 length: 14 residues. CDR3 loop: CASSQGQGSETQYF. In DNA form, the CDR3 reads TGTGCCAGCAGCCAAGGACAGGGGTCAGAGACCCAGTACTTC.

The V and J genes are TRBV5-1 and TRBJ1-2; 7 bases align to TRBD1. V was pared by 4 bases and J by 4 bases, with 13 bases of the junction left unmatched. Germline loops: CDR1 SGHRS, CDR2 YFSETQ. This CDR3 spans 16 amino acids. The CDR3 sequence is CASSGNGTDTFYGYTF. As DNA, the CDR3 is TGCGCCAGCAGCGGTAACGGGACAGACACTTTCTATGGCTACACCTTC.

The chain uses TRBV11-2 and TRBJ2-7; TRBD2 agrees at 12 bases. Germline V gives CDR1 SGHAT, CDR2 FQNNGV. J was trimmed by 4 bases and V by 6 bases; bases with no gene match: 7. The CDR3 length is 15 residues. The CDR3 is CASSLLAGGGYEQYF. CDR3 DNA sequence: TGTGCCAGCAGTCTGCTAGCGGGAGGGGGATACGAGCAGTACTTC. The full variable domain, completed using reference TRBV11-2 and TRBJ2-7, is EAGVAQSPRYKIIEKRQSVAFWCNPISGHATLYWYQQILGQGPKLLIQFQNNGVVDDSQLPKDRFSAERLKGVDSTLKIQPAKLEDSAVYLCASSLLAGGGYEQYFGPGTRLTVT.

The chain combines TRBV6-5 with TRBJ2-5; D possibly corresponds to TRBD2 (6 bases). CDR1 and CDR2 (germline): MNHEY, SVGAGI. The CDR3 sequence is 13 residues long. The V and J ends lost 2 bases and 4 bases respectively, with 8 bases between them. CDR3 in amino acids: CASSYPGAETQYF. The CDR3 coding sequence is TGTGCCAGCAGTTACCCGGGAGCAGAGACCCAGTACTTC.

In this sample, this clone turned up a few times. The CDR3 nucleotides read TGTGCCATCAGTGAGTCGACGGGCGGCGGGAGCACTGAAGCTTTCTTT. Translation gives CAISESTGGGSTEAFF. The chain joins TRBV10-3 to TRBJ1-1; D is ambiguous. Germline CDR1 and CDR2: ENHRY and SYGVKD. The CDR3 totals 16 residues. The germline V and J ends were trimmed by 0 bases and 4 bases, with 15 bases remaining between them.

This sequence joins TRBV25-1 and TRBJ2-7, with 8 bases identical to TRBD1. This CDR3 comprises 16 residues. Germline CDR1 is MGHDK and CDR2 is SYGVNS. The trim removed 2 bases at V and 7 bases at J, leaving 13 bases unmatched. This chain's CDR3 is CASSEAPGTGREEQYF. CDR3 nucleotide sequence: TGTGCCAGCAGTGAAGCCCCCGGGACAGGCCGTGAAGAGCAGTACTTC.

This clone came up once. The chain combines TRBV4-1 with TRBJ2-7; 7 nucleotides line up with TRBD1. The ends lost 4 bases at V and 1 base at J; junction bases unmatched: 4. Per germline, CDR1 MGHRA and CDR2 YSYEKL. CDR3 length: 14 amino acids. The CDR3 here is CASSRQGASYEQYF. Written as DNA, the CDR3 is TGCGCCAGCAGCCGACAGGGAGCGTCCTACGAGCAGTACTTC.

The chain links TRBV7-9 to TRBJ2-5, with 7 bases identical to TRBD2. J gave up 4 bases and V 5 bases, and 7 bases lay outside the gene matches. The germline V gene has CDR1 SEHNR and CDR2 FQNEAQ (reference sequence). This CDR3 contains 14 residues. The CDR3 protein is CASSPGGGRETQYF. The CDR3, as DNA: TGTGCCAGCAGCCCTGGGGGGGGACGAGAGACCCAGTACTTC.

CDR3 loop: CASSLVQGGSNQPQHF. In DNA, the CDR3 is TGTGCCAGCAGCTTAGTGCAGGGAGGTAGCAATCAGCCCCAGCATTTT. The chain links TRBV7-2 to TRBJ1-5; D might be TRBD1 (5 bases). Germline CDR1 SGHTA, CDR2 FQGNSA. The CDR3 runs to 16 residues. Trimming took off 1 base at V and 0 bases at J, with 10 bases between the two ends.

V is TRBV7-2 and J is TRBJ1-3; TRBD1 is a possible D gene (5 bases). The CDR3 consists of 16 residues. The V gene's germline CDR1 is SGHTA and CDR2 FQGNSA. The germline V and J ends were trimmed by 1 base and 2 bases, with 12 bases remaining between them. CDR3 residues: CASSLVESRAGNTIYF. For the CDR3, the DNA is TGTGCCAGCAGCTTAGTCGAGAGCAGGGCTGGAAACACCATATATTTT.

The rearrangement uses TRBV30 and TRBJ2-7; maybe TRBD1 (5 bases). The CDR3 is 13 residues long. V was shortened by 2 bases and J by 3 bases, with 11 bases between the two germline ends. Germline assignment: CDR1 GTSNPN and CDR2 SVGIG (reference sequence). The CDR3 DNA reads TGTGCCTGGAGTTCGAATAGGGGCTACGAGCAGTACTTC. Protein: CAWSSNRGYEQYF.